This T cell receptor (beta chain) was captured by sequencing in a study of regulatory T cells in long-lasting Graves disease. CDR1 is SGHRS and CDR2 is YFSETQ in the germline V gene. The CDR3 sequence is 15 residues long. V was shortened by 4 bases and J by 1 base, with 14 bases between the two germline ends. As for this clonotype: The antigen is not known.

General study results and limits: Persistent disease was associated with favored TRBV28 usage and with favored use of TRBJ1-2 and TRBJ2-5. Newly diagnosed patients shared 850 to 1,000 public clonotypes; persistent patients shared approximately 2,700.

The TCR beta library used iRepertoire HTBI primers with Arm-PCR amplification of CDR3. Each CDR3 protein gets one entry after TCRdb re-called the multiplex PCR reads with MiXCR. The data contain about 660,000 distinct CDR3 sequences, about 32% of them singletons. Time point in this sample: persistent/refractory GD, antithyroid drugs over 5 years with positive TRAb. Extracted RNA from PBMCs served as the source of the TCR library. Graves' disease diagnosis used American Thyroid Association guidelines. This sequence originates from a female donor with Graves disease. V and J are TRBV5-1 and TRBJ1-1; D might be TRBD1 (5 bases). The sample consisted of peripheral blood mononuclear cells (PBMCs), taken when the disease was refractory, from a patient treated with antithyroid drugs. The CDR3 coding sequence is TGCGCCAGCAGCACGGACACTGGGCCGAACACTGAAGCTTTCTTT. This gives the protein CASSTDTGPNTEAFF.